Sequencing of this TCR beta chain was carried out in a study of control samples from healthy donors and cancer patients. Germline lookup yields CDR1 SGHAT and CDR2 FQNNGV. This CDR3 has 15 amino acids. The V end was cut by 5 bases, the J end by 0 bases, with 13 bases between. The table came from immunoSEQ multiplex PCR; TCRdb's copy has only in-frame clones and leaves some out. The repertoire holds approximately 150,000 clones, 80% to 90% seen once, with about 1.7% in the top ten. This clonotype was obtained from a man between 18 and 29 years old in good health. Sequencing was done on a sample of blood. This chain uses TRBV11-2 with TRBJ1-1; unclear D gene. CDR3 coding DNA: TGTGCCAGCAGCCCCGGACTGAGTATGAACACTGAAGCTTTCTTT. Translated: CASSPGLSMNTEAFF.